This paragraph covers one T cell receptor beta chain sequence. It lacks a known antigen. The record has no base qualities; no much larger clone is one base away. V is shortened by 3 bases, J by 7 bases, and the region joining them spans 10 bases. The CDR3 spans 14 residues, from the cysteine through the phenylalanine. Only the CDR3 region is kept as DNA, spanning 42 bases read in frame from base 1. Per the germline V gene (reference sequence), SEHNR is the CDR1 and FQNEAQ is the CDR2. The data were obtained in a study of OX40 agonist ivuxolimab in advanced cancers. With respect to the entire study: Ivuxolimab was an agonistic, fully human IgG2 monoclonal antibody directed against OX40 (CD134), a costimulatory receptor. Intravenous ivuxolimab was administered to patients every 2 weeks at six dose levels: 0.01, 0.1, 0.3, 1.5, 3 and 10 mg/kg. Of the approximately 54 patients in dose escalation, some 20 had hepatocellular carcinoma, roughly 15 had melanoma, 9 had renal cell carcinoma and 9 had head and neck cancer. In the dose-escalation cohort, around four fifths of patients were male, and the mean age was 60 years with a range of roughly 23 to 79. Prior anti-PD-1, anti-PD-L1 or anti-CTLA-4 therapy was permitted, and checkpoint inhibitors had been received by roughly 42% of dose-escalation patients. Three dose-escalation patients achieved partial responses, one with hepatocellular carcinoma and two with cutaneous melanoma. The point of sequencing TCRbeta in the periphery was to test whether ivuxolimab changed TCR sequence diversity and drove clonal T-cell expansion. The monotherapy dose-escalation portion (N of about 50 patients) of the phase I ivuxolimab trial is reported in the paper.

Paper-wide results and their limitations: Clonal expansion of both CD4+ and CD8+ blood T cells was observed from baseline to week 6 at doses 0.1 to 3.0 mg/kg. In the 0.1-3.0 mg/kg groups, partial responders had among the lowest normalized peripheral clonal expansion, particularly in CD8+ T cells. Which antigens the clonally expanded peripheral T cells were specific for was not determined. On average, CD8+ T cells showed more expanded clones than CD4+ T cells after ivuxolimab. Low levels of normalized T-cell clonal expansion were also shown by some nonresponding patients.

Patients with autoimmune disease history or receiving systemic immunosuppression were excluded from the trial. Peripheral blood for TCR sequencing was collected from all dose cohorts at baseline, on cycle 4 day 1, and on cycle 7 day 1. The samples were taken from a phase I, first-in-human, multicenter, open-label dose-escalation trial of ivuxolimab. Adults with locally advanced or metastatic melanoma, renal cell carcinoma, hepatocellular carcinoma or head and neck squamous cell carcinoma were enrolled in the trial. Before TCR sequencing, CD4+ and CD8+ T cells were separately sorted from peripheral blood. Genomic DNA was isolated from the sorted cells so that the TCRbeta CDR3 region could be sequenced. The immunoSEQ Assay was used for sequencing of TCRbeta CDR3 regions. TCRdb re-hosts the immuneACCESS table, in-frame sequences only. Its copies lack some clones; in the studies checked, an unresolved V gene accounts for under half of them, and the cause for the rest is not known. The sample has 55,000 to 65,000 clones on record, approximately 90% of them singletons. The ten largest account for approximately 0.32% of the sample.

The V gene is TRBV7-9 and the J gene is TRBJ1-6; a tentative D match to TRBD1 spans 5 bases. The clonotype was recovered from an adult with an advanced solid tumor such as melanoma, head and neck, liver or kidney cancer. The sequencing here drew on CD4+ or CD8+ T cells sorted from blood, taken in a trial of the OX40 agonist ivuxolimab. The CDR3 protein sequence reads: CASSFDSNNSPLHF. The nucleotide sequence is given as TGTGCCAGCAGCTTCGACAGTAACAATTCACCCCTCCACTTT.